This section outlines one T cell receptor (beta chain) sequence together with its context. Losses at the gene ends were 8 bases for V and 6 bases for J; bases not matched to a gene: 10. Per the germline V gene, CDR1 is MNHEY and CDR2 is SVGAGI. The CDR3 has 14 residues. Profiled with immunoSEQ multiplex PCR; TCRdb holds only in-frame clones, not every one. The sample holds some 2,700 clones; 85% are singletons and the top ten take 15%. This sample was taken from a study of tumor T cells in aggressive B-cell lymphoma. The TCR sequence derives from an adult with diffuse large B cell lymphoma. Some clones in this sample may be carry-over from other donors' samples. The sequencing sample was made of tumor tissue. The chain couples TRBV6-5 to TRBJ1-2, with TRBD1 matching over 9 bases. Written as DNA, the CDR3 is TGTGCCAGCGGACCGGGACAGGGATTACATGGCTACACCTTC. Translating it yields CASGPGQGLHGYTF.